Listed here are 17 T cell receptor beta chains from one sample, sequenced in a study of blood T cell repertoires in COVID-19. The assay was immunoSEQ multiplex PCR, and TCRdb's table has in-frame clones only and misses some. Of about 98,000 clones listed, around 92% are singletons. Sequences were obtained from peripheral blood. The receptors were sampled from a man younger than 35 with acute or convalescent COVID-19.

The rearrangement joins TRBV28 to TRBJ1-5, with 7 bases identical to TRBD1. After removal of 7 bases from V and 3 bases from J, the junction contained 6 bases not matched to a gene. Germline assignment: CDR1 MDHEN and CDR2 SYDVKM. This CDR3 has 14 residues. The CDR3 spells CASTRTGVNQPQHF. In DNA, the CDR3 is TGTGCCAGCACCCGCACAGGGGTCAATCAGCCCCAGCATTTT.

Notes on this clone: One end of the junction varies from germline; a read error may be responsible. The V and J genes are TRBV12-5 and TRBJ1-2; 9 bases align to TRBD1. The CDR3 runs to 17 residues. Germline CDR1 LGHNT, CDR2 FRNRAP. CDR3 amino acids: CASGLVLGDRENYGYTF. The CDR3 DNA reads as TGTGCTAGTGGTTTGGTACTGGGGGACAGGGAGAACTACGGCTACACCTTC.

V is TRBV18 and J is TRBJ1-1, with D perhaps matching TRBD1 (6 bases). V was clipped by 0 bases and J by 11 bases, with 19 bases between them. Germline values: CDR1 KGHSH, CDR2 LQKENI. There are 15 residues in the CDR3. This CDR3 reads CASSPPSVQGLGAFF. For the CDR3, the DNA is TGTGCCAGCTCACCACCTTCTGTTCAGGGGTTAGGTGCTTTCTTT.

The V and J genes are TRBV25-1 and TRBJ1-2; 9 bases line up with TRBD1. The V gene's germline CDR1 is MGHDK and CDR2 SYGVNS. With V trimmed by 6 bases and J by 5 bases, 7 bases remained unmatched. The CDR3 is made up of 14 amino acids. This chain's CDR3 is CASRPTGGSYGYTF. CDR3 bases: TGTGCCAGCAGACCCACAGGGGGCTCTTATGGCTACACCTTC.

The rearrangement links TRBV27 to TRBJ2-7, with TRBD1 matching 11 bases. Per germline, CDR1 MNHEY and CDR2 SMNVEV (reference sequence). With 2 bases clipped from V and 3 bases from J, the junction kept 6 bases outside the gene matches. The CDR3 is 16 amino acids. In DNA form, the CDR3 reads TGTGCCAGCAGTTTACGGGGACAGGGGGGAAACTACGAGCAGTACTTC. This gives the protein CASSLRGQGGNYEQYF.

This clone is a singleton in its sample. The chain employs TRBV6-6 and TRBJ2-6; the match to TRBD1 covers 8 bases. The CDR3 has 18 amino acids. J was trimmed by 4 bases and V by 5 bases; bases with no gene match: 13. Germline V gene sequence: CDR1 MNHNY, CDR2 SVGAGI (reference sequence). CDR3 residues: CASSLRTGLGSGANVLTF. For the CDR3, the DNA is TGTGCCAGCAGTCTCAGGACAGGGCTTGGCTCCGGGGCCAACGTCCTGACTTTC.

This rearrangement joins TRBV6-1 to TRBJ1-1; D gene unclear. The V gene lost 4 bases and the J gene lost 5 bases, with 20 bases spanning the gap. The CDR3 loop spans 16 amino acids. Germline-derived CDR1 and CDR2 are MNHNS and SASEGT. Written as DNA, the CDR3 is TGTGCCAGCAGTGTATACCATGGGCCGGGGAAAACTGAAGCTTTCTTT. Residues: CASSVYHGPGKTEAFF.

This chain connects TRBV6-5 to TRBJ1-6, with D uncertain. The CDR3 sequence is 14 residues long. V dropped 10 bases and J dropped 0 bases, with 10 bases sitting between them. From germline, CDR1 is MNHEY and CDR2 SVGAGI. Here the CDR3 reads CATVTSSYNSPLHF. CDR3 nucleotide sequence: TGTGCCACCGTAACTAGCTCCTATAATTCACCCCTCCACTTT.

This clone has more than one count but fewer than ten. V is TRBV9 and J is TRBJ1-2; 12 bases match TRBD1. The V gene end was trimmed by 0 bases and the J gene end by 6 bases; junction bases not matched to a gene: 9. The germline CDR1 and CDR2 sequences are SGDLS and YYNGEE. This CDR3 contains 17 residues. DNA for the CDR3: TGTGCCAGCAGCGTAGACGGGACAGGGGGCCTTCTCAATGGCTACACCTTC. It is translated as CASSVDGTGGLLNGYTF.

V gene TRBV18 combines with J gene TRBJ2-5; tentatively, D is TRBD1 (6 bases). CDR1 and CDR2 (germline): KGHSH, LQKENI. The CDR3 consists of 14 residues. V lost 5 bases and J 3 bases, leaving 13 bases between the germline ends. The CDR3 region has the DNA TGTGCCAGCTCAAACAGGGCGCGGGAAGAGACCCAGTACTTC. Translating gives CASSNRAREETQYF.

V usage is TRBV6-5 and J usage is TRBJ2-3, with D maybe TRBD2 (6 bases). CDR3 size: 16 residues. The V end was cut by 2 bases, the J end by 2 bases, with 14 bases between. Germline loops: CDR1 MNHEY, CDR2 SVGAGI. The CDR3 nucleotides read TGTGCCAGCAGTTACAATCAGGGAGGTTACACAGATACGCAGTATTTT. Its protein product is CASSYNQGGYTDTQYF.

The V and J genes are TRBV11-2 and TRBJ2-3; D is undetermined. This CDR3 is built from 9 residues. Germline V gives CDR1 SGHAT, CDR2 FQNNGV. V lost 5 bases and J lost 13, with 7 bases in between. The CDR3 here is CASSPPKYF. In DNA form, the CDR3 reads TGTGCCAGCAGCCCCCCTAAGTATTTT.

This clone was picked up a small number of times. The genes are TRBV6-5 and TRBJ2-7; 9 bases match TRBD1. CDR1 is MNHEY and CDR2 is SVGAGI in the germline V gene. J lost 8 bases, V lost 4 bases, and 9 bases had no gene match. The CDR3 sequence is 14 residues long. In nucleotides, the CDR3 is TGTGCCAGCAGTTTACAGGGGGCGCAGGGGAAGCAGTACTTC. It translates to CASSLQGAQGKQYF.

Note on this clone: Other DNA sequences within the sample encode an identical CDR3. The chain links TRBV7-2 to TRBJ2-3; TRBD2 matches 8 bases. The J segment lost 2 bases and the V segment lost 1 base, leaving 2 bases of the junction unmatched. The germline CDR1 and CDR2 sequences are SGHTA and FQGNSA. The CDR3 length is 15 residues. The CDR3, as DNA: TGTGCCAGCAGCTTAGGACTAGCGTACACAGATACGCAGTATTTT. Its protein product is CASSLGLAYTDTQYF.

The chain is built from TRBV5-1 and TRBJ1-2, with 9 bases that match TRBD1. Germline CDR1 SGHRS, CDR2 YFSETQ. The length of the CDR3 is 15 residues. Trimming at V came to 3 bases and at J to 4 bases, leaving 7 bases not matched to a gene. The CDR3 nucleotides are TGCGCCAGCAGCTACGACAGGGGGTTGTCCTATGGCTACACCTTC. As protein: CASSYDRGLSYGYTF.

The V call is TRBV19, the J call TRBJ2-3; 11 bases match TRBD2. CDR3 length: 15 amino acids. Germline V gene data show CDR1 as LNHDA and CDR2 as SQIVND (reference sequence). J was trimmed by 4 bases and V by 5 bases; bases with no gene match: 5. CDR3 sequence reads: CASSPIAGGPDTQYF. CDR3 in DNA: TGTGCCAGTAGTCCTATAGCGGGGGGGCCAGATACGCAGTATTTT.

In DNA form, the CDR3 reads TGTGCCAGTAGTCGCCCCCGGGGGGATAGCAATCAGCCCCAGCATTTT. Translation gives CASSRPRGDSNQPQHF. The chain recombines TRBV19 with TRBJ1-5, with D tentatively TRBD1 (5 bases). Deletions cut 5 bases from V and 0 bases from J, with 14 bases between. CDR3 size: 16 residues. Germline loops: CDR1 LNHDA, CDR2 SQIVND (reference sequence).